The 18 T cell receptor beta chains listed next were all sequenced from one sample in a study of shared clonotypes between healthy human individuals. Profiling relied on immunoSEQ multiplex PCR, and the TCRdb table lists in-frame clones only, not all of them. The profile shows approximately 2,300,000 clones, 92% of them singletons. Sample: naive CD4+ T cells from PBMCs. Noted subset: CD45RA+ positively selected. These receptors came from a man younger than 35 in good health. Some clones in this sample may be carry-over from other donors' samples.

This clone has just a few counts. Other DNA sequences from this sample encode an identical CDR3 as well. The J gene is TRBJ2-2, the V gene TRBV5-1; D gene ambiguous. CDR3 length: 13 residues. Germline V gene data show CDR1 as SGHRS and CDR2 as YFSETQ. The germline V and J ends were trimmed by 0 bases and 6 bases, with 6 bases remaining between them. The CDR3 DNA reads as TGCGCCAGCAGCTTGGTCGGGTCCGGGGAGCTGTTTTTT. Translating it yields CASSLVGSGELFF.

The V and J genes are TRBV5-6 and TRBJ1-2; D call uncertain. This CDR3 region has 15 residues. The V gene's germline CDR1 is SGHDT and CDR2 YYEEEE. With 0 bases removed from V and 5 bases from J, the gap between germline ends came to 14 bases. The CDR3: CASSLAGRTSYGYTF. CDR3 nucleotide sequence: TGTGCCAGCAGCTTGGCGGGCAGAACTTCATATGGCTACACCTTC.

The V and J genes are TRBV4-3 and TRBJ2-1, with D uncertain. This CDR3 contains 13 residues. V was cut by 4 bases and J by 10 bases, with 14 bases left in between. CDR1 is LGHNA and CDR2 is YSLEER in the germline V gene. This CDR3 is CASSPTRLREQFF. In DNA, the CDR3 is TGCGCCAGCAGCCCGACCAGACTGCGGGAGCAGTTCTTC.

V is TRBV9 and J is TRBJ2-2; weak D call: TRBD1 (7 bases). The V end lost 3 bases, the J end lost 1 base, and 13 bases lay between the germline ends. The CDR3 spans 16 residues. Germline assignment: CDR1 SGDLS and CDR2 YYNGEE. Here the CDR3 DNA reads TGTGCCAGCAGCGCCCGCGGGGACAGGAACACCGGGGAGCTGTTTTTT. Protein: CASSARGDRNTGELFF.

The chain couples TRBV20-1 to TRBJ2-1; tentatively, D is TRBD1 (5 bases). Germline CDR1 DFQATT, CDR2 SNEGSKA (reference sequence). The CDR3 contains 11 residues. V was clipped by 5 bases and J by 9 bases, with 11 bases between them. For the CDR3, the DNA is TGCAGTGCTCGCAAGGGGCGTGAGCAGTTCTTC. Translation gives CSARKGREQFF.

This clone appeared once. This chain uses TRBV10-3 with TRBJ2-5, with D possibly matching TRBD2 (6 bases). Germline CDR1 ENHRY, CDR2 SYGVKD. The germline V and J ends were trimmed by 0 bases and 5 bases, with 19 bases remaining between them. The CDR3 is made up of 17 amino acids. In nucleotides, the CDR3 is TGTGCCATCAGTGAGTCTGCCTCGCGGGGTTTCGGTGAGACCCAGTACTTC. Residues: CAISESASRGFGETQYF.

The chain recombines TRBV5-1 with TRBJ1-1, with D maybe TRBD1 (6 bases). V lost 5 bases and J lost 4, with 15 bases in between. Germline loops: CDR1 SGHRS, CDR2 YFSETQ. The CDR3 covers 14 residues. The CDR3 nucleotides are TGCGCCAGCAGGAGCGGAGAGGGGGGCACTGAAGCTTTCTTT. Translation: CASRSGEGGTEAFF.

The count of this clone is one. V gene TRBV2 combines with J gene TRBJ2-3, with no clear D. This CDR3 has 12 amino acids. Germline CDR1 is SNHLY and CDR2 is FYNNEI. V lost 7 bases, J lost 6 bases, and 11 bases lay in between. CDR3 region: CASKDWADTQYF. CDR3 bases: TGTGCCAGCAAAGACTGGGCGGATACGCAGTATTTT.

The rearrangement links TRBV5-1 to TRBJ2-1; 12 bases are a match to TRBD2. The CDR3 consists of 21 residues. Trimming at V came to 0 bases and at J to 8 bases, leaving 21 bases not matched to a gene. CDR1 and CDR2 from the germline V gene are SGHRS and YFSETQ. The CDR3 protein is CASSLVPNRLAGVVPPHEQFF. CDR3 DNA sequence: TGCGCCAGCAGCTTGGTCCCAAACAGACTAGCGGGAGTAGTACCCCCCCATGAGCAGTTCTTC.

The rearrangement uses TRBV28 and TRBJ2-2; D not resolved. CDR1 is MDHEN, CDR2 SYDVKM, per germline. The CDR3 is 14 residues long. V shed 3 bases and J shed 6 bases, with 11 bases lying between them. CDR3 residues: CASSFAFMSGELFF. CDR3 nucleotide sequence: TGTGCCAGCAGTTTCGCGTTCATGTCCGGGGAGCTGTTTTTT.

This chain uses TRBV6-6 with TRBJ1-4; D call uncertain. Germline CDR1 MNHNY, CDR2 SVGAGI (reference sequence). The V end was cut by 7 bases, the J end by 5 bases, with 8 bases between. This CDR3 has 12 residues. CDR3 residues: CASNQGNEKLFF. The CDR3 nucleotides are TGTGCCAGCAACCAAGGGAATGAAAAACTGTTTTTT.

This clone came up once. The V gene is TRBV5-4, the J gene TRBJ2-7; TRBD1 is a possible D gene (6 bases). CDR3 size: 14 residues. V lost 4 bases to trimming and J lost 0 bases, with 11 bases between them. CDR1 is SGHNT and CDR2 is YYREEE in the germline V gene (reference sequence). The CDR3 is CASSHQGSSYEQYF. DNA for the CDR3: TGTGCCAGCAGCCATCAGGGGTCCTCCTACGAGCAGTACTTC.

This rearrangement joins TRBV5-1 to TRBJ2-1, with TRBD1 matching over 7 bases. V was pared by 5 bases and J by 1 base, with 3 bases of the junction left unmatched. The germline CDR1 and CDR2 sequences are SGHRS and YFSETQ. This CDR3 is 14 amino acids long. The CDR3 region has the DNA TGCGCCAGCAGTACAGGGGTTTCCTACAATGAGCAGTTCTTC. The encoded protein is CASSTGVSYNEQFF.

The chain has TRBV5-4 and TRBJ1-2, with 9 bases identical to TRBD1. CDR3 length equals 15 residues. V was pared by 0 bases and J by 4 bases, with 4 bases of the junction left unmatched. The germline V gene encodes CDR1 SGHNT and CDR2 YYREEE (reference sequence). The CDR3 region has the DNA TGTGCCAGCAGCTTGGTACAGGGGGCAAGCTATGGCTACACCTTC. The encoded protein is CASSLVQGASYGYTF.

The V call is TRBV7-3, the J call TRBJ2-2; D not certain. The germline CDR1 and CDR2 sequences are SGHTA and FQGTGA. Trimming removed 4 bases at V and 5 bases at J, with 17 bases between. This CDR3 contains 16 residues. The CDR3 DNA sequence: TGTGCCAGCAGCTCTGGCCTAGGGCTAATAACCGGGGAGCTGTTTTTT. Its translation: CASSSGLGLITGELFF.

The CDR3 nucleotides are TGTGCCAGCTCACGGGGAGGGGGCATGAACACTGAAGCTTTCTTT. It translates to CASSRGGGMNTEAFF. The J gene is TRBJ1-1, the V gene TRBV18; 7 positions agree with TRBD1. J gave up 0 bases and V 4 bases, and 5 bases lay outside the gene matches. The CDR3 is 15 amino acids. The germline gives CDR1 KGHSH, CDR2 LQKENI.

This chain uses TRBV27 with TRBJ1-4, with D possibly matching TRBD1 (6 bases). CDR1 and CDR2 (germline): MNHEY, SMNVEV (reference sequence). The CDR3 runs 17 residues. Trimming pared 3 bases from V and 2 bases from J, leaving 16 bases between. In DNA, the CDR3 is TGTGCCAGCAGTTTGTACCGGGGGGCAGGCACTAATGAAAAACTGTTTTTT. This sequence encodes CASSLYRGAGTNEKLFF.

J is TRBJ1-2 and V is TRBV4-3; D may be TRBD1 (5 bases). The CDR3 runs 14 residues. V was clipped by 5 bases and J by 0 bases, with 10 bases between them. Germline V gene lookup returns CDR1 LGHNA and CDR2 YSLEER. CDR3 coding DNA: TGCGCCAGCAGCAAAGGGACGCCTAACTATGGCTACACCTTC. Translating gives CASSKGTPNYGYTF.